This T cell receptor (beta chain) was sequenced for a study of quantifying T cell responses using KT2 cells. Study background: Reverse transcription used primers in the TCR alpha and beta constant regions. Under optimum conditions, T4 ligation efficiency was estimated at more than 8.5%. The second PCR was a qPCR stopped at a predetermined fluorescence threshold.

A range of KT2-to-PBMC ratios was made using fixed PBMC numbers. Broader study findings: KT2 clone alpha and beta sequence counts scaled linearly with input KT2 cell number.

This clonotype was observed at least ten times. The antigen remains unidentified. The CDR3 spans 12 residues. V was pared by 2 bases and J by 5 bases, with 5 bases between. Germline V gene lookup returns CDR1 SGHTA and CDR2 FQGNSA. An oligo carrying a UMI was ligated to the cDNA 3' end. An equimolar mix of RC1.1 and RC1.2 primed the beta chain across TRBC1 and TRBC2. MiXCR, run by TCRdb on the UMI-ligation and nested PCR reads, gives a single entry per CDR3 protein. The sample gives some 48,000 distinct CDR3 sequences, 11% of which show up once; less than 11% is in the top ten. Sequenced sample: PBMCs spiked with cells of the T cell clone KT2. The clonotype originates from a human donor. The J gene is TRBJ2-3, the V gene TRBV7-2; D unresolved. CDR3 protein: CASSLTIDTQYF. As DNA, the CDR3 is TGTGCCAGCAGCTTAACGATAGATACGCAGTATTTT.